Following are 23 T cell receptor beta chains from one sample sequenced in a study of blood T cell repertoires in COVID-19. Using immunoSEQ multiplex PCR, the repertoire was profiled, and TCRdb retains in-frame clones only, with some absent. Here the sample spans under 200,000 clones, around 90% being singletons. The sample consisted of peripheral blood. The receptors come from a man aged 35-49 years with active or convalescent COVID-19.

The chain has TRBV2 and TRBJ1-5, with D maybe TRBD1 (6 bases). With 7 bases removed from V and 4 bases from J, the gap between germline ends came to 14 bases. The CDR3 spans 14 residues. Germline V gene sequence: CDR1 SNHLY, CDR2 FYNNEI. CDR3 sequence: CASKTGTYNQPQHF. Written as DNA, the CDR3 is TGTGCCAGCAAAACCGGGACATATAATCAGCCCCAGCATTTT. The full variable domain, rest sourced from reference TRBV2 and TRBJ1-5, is EPEVTQTPSHQVTQMGQEVILRCVPISNHLYFYWYRQILGQKVEFLVSFYNNEISEKSEIFDDQFSVERPDGSNFTLKIRSTKLEDSAMYFCASKTGTYNQPQHFGDGTRLSIL.

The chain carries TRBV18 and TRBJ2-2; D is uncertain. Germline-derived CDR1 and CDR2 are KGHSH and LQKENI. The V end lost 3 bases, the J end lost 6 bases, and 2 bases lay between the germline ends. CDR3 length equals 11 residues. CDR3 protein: CASSPSGELFF. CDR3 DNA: TGTGCCAGCTCACCCTCCGGGGAGCTGTTTTTT.

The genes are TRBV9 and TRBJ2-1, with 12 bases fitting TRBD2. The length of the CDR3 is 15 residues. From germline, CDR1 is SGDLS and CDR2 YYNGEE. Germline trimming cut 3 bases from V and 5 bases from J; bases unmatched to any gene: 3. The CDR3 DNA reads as TGTGCCAGCAGCGCCCGACTAGCGGGGGACAATGAGCAGTTCTTC. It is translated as CASSARLAGDNEQFF.

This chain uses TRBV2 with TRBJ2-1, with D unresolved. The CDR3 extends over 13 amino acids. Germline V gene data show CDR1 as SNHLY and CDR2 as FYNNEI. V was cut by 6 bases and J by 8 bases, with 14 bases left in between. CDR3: CASSPSGFYEQFF. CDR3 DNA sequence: TGTGCCAGCAGCCCCTCCGGGTTCTATGAGCAGTTCTTC.

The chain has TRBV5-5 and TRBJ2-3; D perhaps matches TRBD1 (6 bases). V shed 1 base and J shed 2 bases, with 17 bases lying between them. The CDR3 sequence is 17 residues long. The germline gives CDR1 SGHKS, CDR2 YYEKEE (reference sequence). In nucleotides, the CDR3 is TGTGCCAGCAGCTTGAGGTGGGTGGACAGCTTCACAGATACGCAGTATTTT. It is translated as CASSLRWVDSFTDTQYF.

CDR3 sequence reads: CASSPRTAHPYNEQFF. CDR3 nucleotides: TGTGCCAGCAGCCCACGGACAGCTCATCCCTACAATGAGCAGTTCTTC. The chain joins TRBV11-2 to TRBJ2-1, with D possibly being TRBD1 (6 bases). The ends were cut back, 5 bases at V and 2 bases at J, with 16 bases in the middle. This CDR3 comprises 16 residues. The germline V gene encodes CDR1 SGHAT and CDR2 FQNNGV.

The CDR3 DNA reads as TGTGCCAGCAGCTTAGGTTTAAGCTGGGAGACCCAGTACTTC. This sequence encodes CASSLGLSWETQYF. The chain employs TRBV11-2 and TRBJ2-5; D remains ambiguous. The CDR3 runs 14 residues. The germline V gene encodes CDR1 SGHAT and CDR2 FQNNGV. V was clipped by 1 base and J by 5 bases, with 11 bases between them. Based on the CDR3 plus reference TRBV11-2 and TRBJ2-5, the full variable domain is EAGVAQSPRYKIIEKRQSVAFWCNPISGHATLYWYQQILGQGPKLLIQFQNNGVVDDSQLPKDRFSAERLKGVDSTLKIQPAKLEDSAVYLCASSLGLSWETQYFGPGTRLLVL.

CDR3 protein: CSAGLGTVQPPYGYTF. The CDR3 DNA follows: TGCAGCGCTGGCCTAGGGACAGTTCAACCTCCCTATGGCTACACCTTC. The chain links TRBV29-1 to TRBJ1-2; 7 bases align to TRBD1. V lost 7 bases, J lost 4 bases, and 18 bases stayed unmatched. In germline, CDR1 is SQVTM, CDR2 ANQGSEA. This CDR3 has 16 amino acids.

The CDR3 coding sequence is TGTGCCAGCTCACGGGAGAATGAGCAGTTCTTC. Protein: CASSRENEQFF. The V and J genes are TRBV18 and TRBJ2-1; D is possibly TRBD2 (5 bases). The germline V gene has CDR1 KGHSH and CDR2 LQKENI. Between the trimmed V and J ends, which lost 4 bases and 7 bases, there was a span of 5 bases. The CDR3 has 11 residues.

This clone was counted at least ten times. The chain's CDR3 is CASSEVQGFSTYEQYF. As DNA, the CDR3 is TGTGCCAGCAGTGAAGTCCAGGGGTTTAGCACTTACGAGCAGTACTTC. The rearrangement uses TRBV6-1 and TRBJ2-7; weak D call: TRBD1 (6 bases). Germline CDR1 MNHNS, CDR2 SASEGT. Trimming pared 1 base from V and 4 bases from J, leaving 17 bases between. The CDR3 length is 16 residues.

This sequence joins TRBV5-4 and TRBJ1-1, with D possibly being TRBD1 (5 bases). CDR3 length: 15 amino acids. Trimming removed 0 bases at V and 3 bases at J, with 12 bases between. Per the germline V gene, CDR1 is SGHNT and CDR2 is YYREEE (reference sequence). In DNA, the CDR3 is TGTGCCAGCAGCTTGGGGAGGGGTGGGTACACTGAAGCTTTCTTT. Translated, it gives CASSLGRGGYTEAFF.

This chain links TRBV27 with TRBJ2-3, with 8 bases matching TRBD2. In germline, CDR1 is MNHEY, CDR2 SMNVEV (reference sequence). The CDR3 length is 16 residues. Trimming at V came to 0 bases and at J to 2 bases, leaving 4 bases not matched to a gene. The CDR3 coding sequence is TGTGCCAGCAGTTTATCAGCGGGAGACCCCACAGATACGCAGTATTTT. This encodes CASSLSAGDPTDTQYF.

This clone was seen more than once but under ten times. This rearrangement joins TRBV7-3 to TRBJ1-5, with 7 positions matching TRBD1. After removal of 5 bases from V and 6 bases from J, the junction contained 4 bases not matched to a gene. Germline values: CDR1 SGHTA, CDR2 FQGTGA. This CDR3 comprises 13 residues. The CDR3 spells CASSKGAAQPQHF. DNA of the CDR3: TGTGCCAGCAGCAAGGGGGCGGCTCAGCCCCAGCATTTT.

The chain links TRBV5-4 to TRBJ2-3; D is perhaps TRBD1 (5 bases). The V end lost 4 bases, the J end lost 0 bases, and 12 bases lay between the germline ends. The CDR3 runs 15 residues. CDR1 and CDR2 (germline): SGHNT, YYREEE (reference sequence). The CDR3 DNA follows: TGTGCCAGCAGCCTCCGGACACTGAGCACAGATACGCAGTATTTT. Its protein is CASSLRTLSTDTQYF.

CDR3 protein: CASSLVPTTSGSDIQYF. The CDR3 bases are TGTGCCAGCAGCTTAGTGCCCACCACTAGCGGGAGCGACATTCAGTACTTC. The gene calls are TRBV7-9 and TRBJ2-4; 11 bases map to TRBD2. Unmatched junction bases numbered 10, after V lost 1 base and J lost 8 bases. Germline V gene sequence: CDR1 SEHNR, CDR2 FQNEAQ (reference sequence). The CDR3 totals 17 residues.

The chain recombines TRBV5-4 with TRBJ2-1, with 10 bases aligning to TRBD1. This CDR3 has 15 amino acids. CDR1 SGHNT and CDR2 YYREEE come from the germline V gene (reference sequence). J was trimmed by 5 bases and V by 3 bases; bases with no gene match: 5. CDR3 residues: CASSSGTGENNEQFF. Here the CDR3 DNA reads TGTGCCAGCAGCTCCGGGACAGGGGAGAACAATGAGCAGTTCTTC.

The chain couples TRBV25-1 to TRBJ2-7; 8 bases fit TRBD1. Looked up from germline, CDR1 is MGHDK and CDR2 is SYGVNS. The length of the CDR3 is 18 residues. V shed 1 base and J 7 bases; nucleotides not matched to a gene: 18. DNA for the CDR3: TGTGCCAGCAGTGAATTTGTTAACACGTGGCAGGGGGCGAGGGAGCAGTACTTC. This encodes CASSEFVNTWQGAREQYF.

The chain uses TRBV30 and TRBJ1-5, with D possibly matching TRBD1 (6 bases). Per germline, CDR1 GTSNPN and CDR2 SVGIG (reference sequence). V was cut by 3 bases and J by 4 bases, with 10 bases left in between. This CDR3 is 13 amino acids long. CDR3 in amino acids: CAWRPQGNQPQHF. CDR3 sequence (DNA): TGTGCCTGGAGGCCGCAGGGGAATCAGCCCCAGCATTTT.

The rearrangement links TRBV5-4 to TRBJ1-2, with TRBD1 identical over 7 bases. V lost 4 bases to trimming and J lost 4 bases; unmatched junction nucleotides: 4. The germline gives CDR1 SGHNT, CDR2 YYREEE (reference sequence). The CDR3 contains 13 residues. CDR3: CASSPTGVYGYTF. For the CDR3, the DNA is TGTGCCAGCAGCCCCACAGGGGTCTATGGCTACACCTTC.

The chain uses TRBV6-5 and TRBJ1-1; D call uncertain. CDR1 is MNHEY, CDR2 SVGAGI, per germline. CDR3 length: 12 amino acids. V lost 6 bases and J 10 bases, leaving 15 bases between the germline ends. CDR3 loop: CASRRERGLAFF. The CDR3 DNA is TGTGCCAGCAGACGGGAACGAGGGTTAGCTTTCTTT.

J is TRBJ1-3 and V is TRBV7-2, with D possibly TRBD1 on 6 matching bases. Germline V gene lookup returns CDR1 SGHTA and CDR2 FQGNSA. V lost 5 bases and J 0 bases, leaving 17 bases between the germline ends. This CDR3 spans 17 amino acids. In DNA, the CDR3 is TGTGCCAGCAGCCCAACCGGACGGGGACACTCTGGAAACACCATATATTTT. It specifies CASSPTGRGHSGNTIYF.

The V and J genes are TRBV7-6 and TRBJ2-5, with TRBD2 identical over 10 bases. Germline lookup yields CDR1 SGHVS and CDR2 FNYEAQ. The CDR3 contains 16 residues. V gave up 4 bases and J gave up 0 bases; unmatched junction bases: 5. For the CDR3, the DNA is TGTGCCAGCAGCTCCTGGACTAGCGGACACCAAGAGACCCAGTACTTC. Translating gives CASSSWTSGHQETQYF.

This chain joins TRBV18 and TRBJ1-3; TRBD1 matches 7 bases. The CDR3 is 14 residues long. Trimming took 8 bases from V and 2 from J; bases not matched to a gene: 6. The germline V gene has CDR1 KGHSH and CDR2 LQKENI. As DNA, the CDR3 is TGTGCCAGCCGGCCCGGGACAGCTGGAAACACCATATATTTT. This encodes CASRPGTAGNTIYF.